Each of the 19 T cell receptor beta chains below was sequenced from the same sample in a study of radiotherapy plus CTLA-4 blockade in lung cancer. Generated by immunoSEQ multiplex PCR, the TCRdb table keeps only in-frame clones and is missing some. The table shows 85,000 to 90,000 clones, with about two thirds occurring only once. The specimen comprised peripheral blood, sampled from a patient treated with radiotherapy plus ipilimumab. Every receptor here comes from a human donor with non-small cell lung cancer that progressed on radiotherapy plus ipilimumab.

The chain uses TRBV5-1 and TRBJ2-7; 9 bases map to TRBD1. V shed 0 bases, J shed 4 bases, and the junction held 5 bases outside the gene matches. The CDR3 sequence is 15 residues long. CDR1 is SGHRS, CDR2 YFSETQ, per germline. The CDR3 loop is CASSLASGQGYEQYF. The CDR3 DNA reads TGCGCCAGCAGCTTGGCCTCGGGACAGGGTTACGAGCAGTACTTC. The entire variable domain, with the rest obtained from reference TRBV5-1 and TRBJ2-7, is as follows: KAGVTQTPRYLIKTRGQQVTLSCSPISGHRSVSWYQQTPGQGLQFLFEYFSETQRNKGNFPGRFSGRQFSNSRSEMNVSTLELGDSALYLCASSLASGQGYEQYFGPGTRLTVT.

V and J are TRBV7-2 and TRBJ1-3, with D unclear. Per the germline V gene, CDR1 is SGHTA and CDR2 is FQGNSA. Trimming cost V 1 base and J 1 base, with 8 bases left between them. The CDR3 loop spans 15 amino acids. CDR3 sequence reads: CASSLVSRSGNTIYF. In nucleotides, the CDR3 is TGTGCCAGCAGCTTAGTATCCAGGTCTGGAAACACCATATATTTT.

At least ten counts were recorded for this clone. V gene TRBV29-1 combines with J gene TRBJ2-7, with D possibly being TRBD2 (5 bases). There are 15 residues in the CDR3. The germline V gene has CDR1 SQVTM and CDR2 ANQGSEA. Trimming removed 2 bases from V and 2 bases from J, with 16 bases in between. The CDR3 sequence: CSVETNEGGPYEQYF. The DNA of the CDR3 is TGCAGCGTTGAAACCAACGAGGGCGGACCCTACGAGCAGTACTTC.

The CDR3 sequence: CASSFLQGGQPQHF. In nucleotides, the CDR3 is TGTGCCAGCAGCTTCTTACAGGGAGGTCAGCCCCAGCATTTT. The genes are TRBV7-2 and TRBJ1-5; possible D gene TRBD1, 6 bases. Germline V gene lookup returns CDR1 SGHTA and CDR2 FQGNSA. The CDR3 loop spans 14 amino acids. Between the trimmed V and J ends, which lost 3 bases and 6 bases, there was a span of 12 bases.

This chain connects TRBV7-8 to TRBJ2-1, with 14 bases aligning to TRBD2. The CDR3 is 18 residues long. V gave up 4 bases and J gave up 11 bases; unmatched junction bases: 16. The germline V gene encodes CDR1 SGHVS and CDR2 FQNEAQ. CDR3 nucleotide sequence: TGTGCCAGCAGCTACCGGGGGACTAGCGGGAGAGCGAGGGTAAAGCAGTTCTTC. This encodes CASSYRGTSGRARVKQFF.

The chain joins TRBV30 to TRBJ1-1, with a possible D match to TRBD1 (6 bases). Germline V gene lookup returns CDR1 GTSNPN and CDR2 SVGIG (reference sequence). The CDR3 is 15 amino acids. V was clipped by 4 bases and J by 0 bases, with 15 bases between them. DNA for the CDR3: TGTGCCTGGACGGGGTTCGGGACATTGAACACTGAAGCTTTCTTT. Its protein is CAWTGFGTLNTEAFF. Using reference TRBV30 and TRBJ1-1 for the parts outside the CDR3, the full variable domain is SQTIHQWPATLVQPVGSPLSLECTVEGTSNPNLYWYRQAAGRGLQLLFYSVGIGQISSEVPQNLSASRPQDRQFILSSKKLLLSDSGFYLCAWTGFGTLNTEAFFGQGTRLTVV.

In this sample, this clone turned up a few times. The V and J genes are TRBV4-1 and TRBJ2-1; D is possibly TRBD2 (7 bases). Trimming shortened V by 2 bases and J by 0 bases, and 11 bases separated the two germline ends. Germline CDR1 is MGHRA and CDR2 is YSYEKL. This CDR3 has 16 amino acids. The DNA of the CDR3 is TGCGCCAGCAGCCAAAGGGGGGGGAGCTCCTACAATGAGCAGTTCTTC. It is translated as CASSQRGGSSYNEQFF.

The rearrangement links TRBV27 to TRBJ1-2; no clear D. The V gene's germline CDR1 is MNHEY and CDR2 SMNVEV (reference sequence). The CDR3 is 16 residues long. V lost 4 bases to trimming and J lost 3 bases, with 18 bases between them. CDR3 protein: CASSSSQDTFYYGYTF. CDR3 nucleotide sequence: TGTGCCAGCAGTTCTTCTCAAGACACTTTCTACTATGGCTACACCTTC.

Regarding this clone: Distinct nucleotide sequences in the sample also encode this CDR3. The rearrangement links TRBV7-3 to TRBJ2-3; 11 bases match TRBD2. The germline CDR1 and CDR2 sequences are SGHTA and FQGTGA. The CDR3 length is 16 residues. The J segment lost 0 bases and the V segment lost 3 bases, leaving 2 bases of the junction unmatched. CDR3 residues: CASSFGTSGSTDTQYF. CDR3 DNA sequence: TGTGCCAGCAGCTTCGGGACTAGCGGTAGCACAGATACGCAGTATTTT.

This chain joins TRBV6-1 and TRBJ2-1; D ambiguous. Trimming took off 7 bases at V and 2 bases at J, with 12 bases between the two ends. Germline V gene data show CDR1 as MNHNS and CDR2 as SASEGT. The CDR3 is 14 residues long. CDR3 sequence (DNA): TGTGCCAGCACCAAGACCGCCGCCTACAATGAGCAGTTCTTC. It is translated as CASTKTAAYNEQFF.

This rearrangement joins TRBV27 to TRBJ2-2; 8 nucleotides match TRBD2. The CDR3 totals 17 residues. V gave up 3 bases and J gave up 7 bases; unmatched junction bases: 13. Germline assignment: CDR1 MNHEY and CDR2 SMNVEV (reference sequence). The CDR3 DNA reads as TGTGCCAGCAGTTTGCGGACGACTAGCGCAAATAGCGGGGAGCTGTTTTTT. This codes for CASSLRTTSANSGELFF.

The chain has TRBV5-1 and TRBJ2-2; D is perhaps TRBD1 or TRBD2 (7 bases each). The CDR3 is made up of 15 amino acids. Deletions cut 0 bases from V and 3 bases from J, with 9 bases between. The germline CDR1 and CDR2 sequences are SGHRS and YFSETQ. The CDR3 region has the DNA TGCGCCAGCAGCTTGGCAGGGGGGGACACCGGGGAGCTGTTTTTT. It yields the protein CASSLAGGDTGELFF.

The chain recombines TRBV5-8 with TRBJ1-2; D possibly corresponds to TRBD1 (5 bases). The germline V gene has CDR1 SGHTS and CDR2 YDEGEE. The CDR3 sequence is 12 residues long. V shed 6 bases and J shed 8 bases, with 14 bases lying between them. The chain's CDR3 is CASTLGAGGYTF. CDR3 nucleotides: TGTGCCAGCACCCTCGGGGCAGGAGGCTACACCTTC.

This chain connects TRBV7-8 to TRBJ2-5; no definite D call. Trimming took off 0 bases at V and 5 bases at J, with 10 bases between the two ends. Per the germline V gene, CDR1 is SGHVS and CDR2 is FQNEAQ. The CDR3 consists of 14 residues. The CDR3 bases are TGTGCCAGCAGCTTAGCGTGGGTCCACGAGACCCAGTACTTC. Protein product: CASSLAWVHETQYF. Combining the CDR3 with reference TRBV7-8 and TRBJ2-5 gives the whole variable domain GAGVSQSPRYKVAKRGQDVALRCDPISGHVSLFWYQQALGQGPEFLTYFQNEAQLDKSGLPSDRFFAERPEGSVSTLKIQRTQQEDSAVYLCASSLAWVHETQYFGPGTRLLVL.

This chain connects TRBV7-2 to TRBJ1-3, with 7 bases fitting TRBD1. This CDR3 is 14 amino acids long. From germline, CDR1 is SGHTA and CDR2 FQGNSA. Losses at the gene ends were 6 bases for V and 4 bases for J; bases not matched to a gene: 6. In nucleotides, the CDR3 is TGTGCCAGCAGAAAGGGGGCCTTGGGAAACACCATATATTTT. Residues: CASRKGALGNTIYF.

V usage is TRBV30 and J usage is TRBJ2-3, with 7 bases matching TRBD1. Germline CDR1 is GTSNPN and CDR2 is SVGIG (reference sequence). The CDR3 is 13 amino acids. The V and J ends lost 7 bases and 0 bases, in that order; junction bases with no gene match: 4. Written as DNA, the CDR3 is TGTGCCTCGACAGGGTCTAGCACAGATACGCAGTATTTT. It translates to CASTGSSTDTQYF.

The V gene is TRBV5-6, the J gene TRBJ1-1; D remains unclear. The germline CDR1 and CDR2 sequences are SGHDT and YYEEEE. This CDR3 region has 14 residues. Between the trimmed V and J ends, which lost 1 base and 3 bases, there was a span of 10 bases. In DNA form, the CDR3 reads TGTGCCAGCAGCTTGTATGGGAGTGACACTGAAGCTTTCTTT. Protein product: CASSLYGSDTEAFF.

The rearrangement links TRBV2 to TRBJ2-2, with D perhaps matching TRBD1 (6 bases). V was shortened by 0 bases and J by 5 bases, with 13 bases between the two germline ends. Per the germline V gene, CDR1 is SNHLY and CDR2 is FYNNEI. CDR3 size: 16 residues. The CDR3 DNA follows: TGTGCCAGCAGTGAAGCGCCTTATACAGGGACCGGGGAGCTGTTTTTT. Its protein product is CASSEAPYTGTGELFF.

The chain is built from TRBV5-1 and TRBJ2-3, with 12 bases fitting TRBD2. Germline values: CDR1 SGHRS, CDR2 YFSETQ. The CDR3 covers 16 residues. V lost 2 bases to trimming and J lost 0 bases; unmatched junction nucleotides: 1. The CDR3 loop reads CASSFGLAGSTDTQYF. CDR3 in DNA: TGCGCCAGCAGCTTCGGACTAGCGGGAAGCACAGATACGCAGTATTTT.